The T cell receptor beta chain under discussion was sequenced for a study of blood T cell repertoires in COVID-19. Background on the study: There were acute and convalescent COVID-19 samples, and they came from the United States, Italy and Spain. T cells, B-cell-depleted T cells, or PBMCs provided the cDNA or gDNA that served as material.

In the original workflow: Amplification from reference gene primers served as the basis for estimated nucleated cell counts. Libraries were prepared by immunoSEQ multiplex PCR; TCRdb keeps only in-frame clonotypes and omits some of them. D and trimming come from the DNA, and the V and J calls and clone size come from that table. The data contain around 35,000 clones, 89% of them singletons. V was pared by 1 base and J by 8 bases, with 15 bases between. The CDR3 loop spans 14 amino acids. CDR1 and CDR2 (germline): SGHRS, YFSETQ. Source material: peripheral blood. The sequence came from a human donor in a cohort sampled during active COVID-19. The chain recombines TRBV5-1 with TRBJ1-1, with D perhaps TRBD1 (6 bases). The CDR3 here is CASSLQTGSGEAFF. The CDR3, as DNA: TGCGCCAGCAGCTTGCAAACAGGGTCCGGCGAAGCTTTCTTT.